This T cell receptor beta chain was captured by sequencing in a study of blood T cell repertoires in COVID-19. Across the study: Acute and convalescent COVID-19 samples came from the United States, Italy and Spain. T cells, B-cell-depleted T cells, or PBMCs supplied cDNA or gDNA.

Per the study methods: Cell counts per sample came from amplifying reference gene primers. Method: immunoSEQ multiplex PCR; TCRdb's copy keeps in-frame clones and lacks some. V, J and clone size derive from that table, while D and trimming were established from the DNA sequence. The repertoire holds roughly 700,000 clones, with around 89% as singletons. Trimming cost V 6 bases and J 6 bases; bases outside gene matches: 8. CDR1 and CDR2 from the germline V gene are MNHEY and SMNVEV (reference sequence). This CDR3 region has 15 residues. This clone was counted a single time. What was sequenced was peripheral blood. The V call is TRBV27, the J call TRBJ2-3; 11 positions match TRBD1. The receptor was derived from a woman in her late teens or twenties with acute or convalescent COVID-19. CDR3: CASSPRDRGRDTQYF. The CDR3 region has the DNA TGTGCCAGCAGCCCTAGGGACAGGGGGAGGGATACGCAGTATTTT.